This T cell receptor (beta chain) comes out of a study of cytomegalovirus exposure and HLA in healthy donors. PCR amplification relied on 60 Vbeta primers (plus 13 Jbeta primers). The protocol was immunoSEQ multiplex PCR, while the TCRdb copy is restricted to in-frame clones and leaves out a portion. The table lists roughly 140,000 clones, about 72% of them singletons, with around 4% in the top ten. This clone came up once. The CDR3 spans 14 residues. Germline CDR1 and CDR2: SGHNT and YYREEE (reference sequence). V was trimmed by 4 bases and J by 7 bases, leaving 14 bases between them. The chain has TRBV5-4 and TRBJ1-4; possibly TRBD1 for D (6 bases). This receptor was identified in a man aged 55 to 70 in good health and CMV-seronegative. Sample: PBMCs. CDR3: CASSLTGSGEKLFF. CDR3 sequence (DNA): TGTGCCAGCAGCCTTACAGGGTCGGGTGAAAAACTGTTTTTT.